Listed below are T cell receptor beta chains from one sample, sequenced in a study of human T cells and chemical hapten exposure. Each CDR3 protein gets one entry after TCRdb re-called the RACE reads with MiXCR. The sample comprises fewer than 500,000 distinct CDR3 sequences, more than 4.5% of which are singletons, and under 2.5% rests with the top ten. This material consisted of whole blood, taken in connection with sensitization to the hapten diphenylcyclopropenone (DPC). The receptors here all came from a woman aged 50 to 60 with alopecia areata. Some clones in this sample may be carry-over from other donors' samples. Both conserved end residues are part of each CDR3. Each record gives: D gene, J gene, clone size, V gene, CDR3 protein, CDR3 DNA. The D gene is left open where the match is weak. A row's size may be missing; if present it is once, few, many or a size class.

. | TRBJ1-1 | . | TRBV20-1 | CSARDGPHRGEAFF | TGCAGTGCTAGAGATGGGCCCCACCGGGGAGAAGCTTTCTTT
TRBD1 | TRBJ1-1 | many | TRBV12-3/TRBV12-4 | CASSRDSPFGTNTEAFF | TGTGCCAGCAGCCGGGACAGTCCCTTCGGTACAAACACTGAAGCTTTCTTT
TRBD1 | TRBJ2-5 | many | TRBV7-9 | CASSFSTGEETQYF | TGTGCCAGCAGCTTTTCAACAGGGGAAGAGACCCAGTACTTC
. | TRBJ2-7 | few | TRBV4-2 | CASSQDERVGTYEQYF | TGTGCCAGCAGCCAAGATGAGCGGGTTGGAACCTACGAGCAGTACTTC
. | TRBJ2-3 | . | TRBV9 | CASSVGGARTDTQYF | TGTGCCAGCAGCGTAGGGGGAGCTCGCACAGATACGCAGTATTTT
. | TRBJ2-1 | many | TRBV7-2 | CASSPRYNEQFF | TGTGCCAGCAGCCCACGCTACAATGAGCAGTTCTTC
TRBD2 | TRBJ2-7 | few | TRBV5-5 | CASSFRAGAYEQYF | TGTGCCAGCAGCTTTCGGGCGGGGGCCTACGAGCAGTACTTC
. | TRBJ2-1 | once | TRBV21-1 | CASSKKQDDNEQFF | TGTGCCAGCAGCAAAAAACAGGACGACAATGAGCAGTTCTTC
. | TRBJ1-5 | many | TRBV7-9 | CASSVDSPSNQPQHF | TGTGCCAGCAGTGTCGACAGTCCTAGCAATCAGCCCCAGCATTTT
. | TRBJ2-1 | many | TRBV12-3/TRBV12-4 | CASSLAHLPEQFF | TGTGCCAGCAGTTTAGCCCATCTGCCGGAGCAGTTCTTC
TRBD2 | TRBJ2-7 | . | TRBV28 | CASSLSGTSGSYEQYF | TGTGCCAGCAGTTTATCCGGGACTAGCGGTTCCTACGAGCAGTACTTC
TRBD2 | TRBJ2-3 | . | TRBV10-2 | CASSELAGGSDF | TGCGCCAGCAGTGAGCTAGCGGGAGGATCGGATTTT
TRBD1 | TRBJ1-4 | many | TRBV3-1 | CASRTGGSEKLFF | TGTGCCAGCCGGACAGGGGGAAGCGAAAAACTGTTTTTT
TRBD2 | TRBJ2-3 | many | TRBV14 | CASSQETSGRAVGSTDTQYF | TGTGCCAGCAGCCAGGAAACTAGCGGGAGGGCCGTTGGCTCCACAGATACGCAGTATTTT
TRBD2 | TRBJ2-3 | many | TRBV4-3 | CASSQEGLAGLTDTQYF | TGCGCCAGCAGCCAAGAAGGACTAGCGGGGCTCACAGATACGCAGTATTTT